This T cell receptor (beta chain) was documented in a study of blood T cell repertoires in COVID-19. The germline CDR1 and CDR2 sequences are MGHDK and SYGVNS. The CDR3 contains 15 residues. The V and J ends lost 4 bases and 4 bases respectively, with 16 bases between them. The table came from immunoSEQ multiplex PCR; TCRdb's copy has only in-frame clones and leaves some out. The sample has 210,000 or so clones; approximately 81% are singletons. This chain links TRBV25-1 with TRBJ1-1; maybe TRBD1 (6 bases). Sample: peripheral blood. The sequence was obtained from a woman aged 80 or over with active or convalescent COVID-19. CDR3 sequence reads: CASSVRGAGATEAFF. The CDR3, as DNA: TGTGCCAGCAGTGTTCGGGGGGCGGGGGCCACTGAAGCTTTCTTT.